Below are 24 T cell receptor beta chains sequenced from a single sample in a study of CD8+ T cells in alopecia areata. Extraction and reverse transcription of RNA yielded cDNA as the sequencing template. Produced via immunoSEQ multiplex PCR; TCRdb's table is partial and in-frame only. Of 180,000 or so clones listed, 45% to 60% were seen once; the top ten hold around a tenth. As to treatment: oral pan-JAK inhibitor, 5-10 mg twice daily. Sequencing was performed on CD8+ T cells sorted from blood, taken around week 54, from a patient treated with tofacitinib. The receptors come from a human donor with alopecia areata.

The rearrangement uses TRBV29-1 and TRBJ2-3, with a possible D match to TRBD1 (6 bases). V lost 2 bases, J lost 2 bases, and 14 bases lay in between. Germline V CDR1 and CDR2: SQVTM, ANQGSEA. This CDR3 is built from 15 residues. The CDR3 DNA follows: TGCAGCGTTGAAATCGGCAGGGGAGACACAGATACGCAGTATTTT. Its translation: CSVEIGRGDTDTQYF.

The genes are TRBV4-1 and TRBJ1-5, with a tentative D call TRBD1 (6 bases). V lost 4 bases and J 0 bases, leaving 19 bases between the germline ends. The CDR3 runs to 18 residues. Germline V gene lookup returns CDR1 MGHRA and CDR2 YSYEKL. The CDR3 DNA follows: TGCGCCAGCAGCCCCCAACTCCGACAGGACCATAGCAATCAGCCCCAGCATTTT. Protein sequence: CASSPQLRQDHSNQPQHF.

CDR3 in DNA: TGTGCCAGCAGCCGGGACAGCTCTCAGGGGGCCCAGTACTTC. Translation: CASSRDSSQGAQYF. The V gene is TRBV2, the J gene TRBJ2-5, with 7 bases aligning to TRBD1. This CDR3 spans 14 amino acids. CDR1 SNHLY and CDR2 FYNNEI come from the germline V gene. J lost 9 bases, V lost 6 bases, and 13 bases had no gene match. Together with reference TRBV2 and TRBJ2-5, the CDR3 gives the full variable domain: EPEVTQTPSHQVTQMGQEVILRCVPISNHLYFYWYRQILGQKVEFLVSFYNNEISEKSEIFDDQFSVERPDGSNFTLKIRSTKLEDSAMYFCASSRDSSQGAQYFGPGTRLLVL.

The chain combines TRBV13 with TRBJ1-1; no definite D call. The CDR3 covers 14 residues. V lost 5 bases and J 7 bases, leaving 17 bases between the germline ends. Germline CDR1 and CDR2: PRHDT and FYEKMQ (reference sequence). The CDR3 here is CASSPTALVIEAFF. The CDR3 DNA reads TGTGCCAGCAGCCCGACCGCCTTAGTTATTGAAGCTTTCTTT.

CDR3 amino acids: CAIARGAGTEAFF. DNA for the CDR3: TGTGCCATCGCGAGGGGCGCGGGCACTGAAGCTTTCTTT. The chain has TRBV10-3 and TRBJ1-1; tentatively, D is TRBD1 (5 bases). Trimming removed 8 bases at V and 4 bases at J, with 14 bases between. Per germline, CDR1 ENHRY and CDR2 SYGVKD. This CDR3 spans 13 amino acids.

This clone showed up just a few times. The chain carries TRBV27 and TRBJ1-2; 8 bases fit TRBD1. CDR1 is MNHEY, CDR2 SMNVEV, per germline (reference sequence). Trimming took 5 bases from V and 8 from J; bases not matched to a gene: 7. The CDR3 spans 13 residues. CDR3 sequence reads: CASSTRQGLGYTF. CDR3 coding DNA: TGTGCCAGCAGTACCCGACAGGGGTTGGGCTACACCTTC.

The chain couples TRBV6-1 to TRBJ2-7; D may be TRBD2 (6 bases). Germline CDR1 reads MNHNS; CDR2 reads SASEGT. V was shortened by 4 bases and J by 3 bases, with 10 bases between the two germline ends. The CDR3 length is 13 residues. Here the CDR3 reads CASSVGLHYEQYF. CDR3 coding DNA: TGTGCCAGCAGTGTCGGACTACACTACGAGCAGTACTTC.

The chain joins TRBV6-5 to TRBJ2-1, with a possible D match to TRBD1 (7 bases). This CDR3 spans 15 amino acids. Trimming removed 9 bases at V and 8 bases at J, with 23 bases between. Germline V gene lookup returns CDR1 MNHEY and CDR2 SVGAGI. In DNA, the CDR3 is TGTGCCAGTTCCACCCCCCGACAGGGCGGGGATGAGCAGTTCTTC. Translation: CASSTPRQGGDEQFF.

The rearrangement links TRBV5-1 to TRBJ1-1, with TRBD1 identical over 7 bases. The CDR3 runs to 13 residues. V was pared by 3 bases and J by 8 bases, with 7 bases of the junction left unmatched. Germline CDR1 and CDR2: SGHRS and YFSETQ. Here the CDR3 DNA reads TGCGCCAGCAGCTCCACAGGGGTGCCCGAAGCTTTCTTT. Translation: CASSSTGVPEAFF.

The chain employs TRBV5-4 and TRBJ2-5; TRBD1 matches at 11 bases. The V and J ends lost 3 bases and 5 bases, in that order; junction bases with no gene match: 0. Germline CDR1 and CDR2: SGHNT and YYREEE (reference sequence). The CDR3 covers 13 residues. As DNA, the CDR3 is TGTGCCAGCAGCTGGGACAGGGGGGAGACCCAGTACTTC. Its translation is CASSWDRGETQYF.

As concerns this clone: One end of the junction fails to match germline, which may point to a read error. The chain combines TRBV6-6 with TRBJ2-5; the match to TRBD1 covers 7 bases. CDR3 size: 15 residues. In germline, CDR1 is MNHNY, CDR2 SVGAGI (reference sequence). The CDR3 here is CASIDPGQEFGTQDF. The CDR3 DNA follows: TGTGCCAGCATCGATCCAGGACAGGAGTTTGGGACCCAGGACTTC.

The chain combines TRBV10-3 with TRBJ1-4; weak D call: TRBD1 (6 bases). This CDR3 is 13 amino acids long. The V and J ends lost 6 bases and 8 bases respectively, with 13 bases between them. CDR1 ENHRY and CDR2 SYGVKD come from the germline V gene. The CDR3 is CAIRQGEKEKLFF. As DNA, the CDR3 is TGTGCCATCAGACAGGGAGAAAAGGAAAAACTGTTTTTT.

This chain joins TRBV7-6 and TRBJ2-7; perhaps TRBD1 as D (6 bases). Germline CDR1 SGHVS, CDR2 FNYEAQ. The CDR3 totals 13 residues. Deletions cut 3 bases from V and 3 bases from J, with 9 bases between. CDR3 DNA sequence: TGTGCCAGCAGCTTTGGACAGCTCTACGAGCAGTACTTC. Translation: CASSFGQLYEQYF.

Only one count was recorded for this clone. The CDR3 spells CAISEQGDTQYF. In DNA form, the CDR3 reads TGTGCCATCAGTGAACAGGGAGATACGCAGTATTTT. The chain has TRBV10-3 and TRBJ2-3, with a weak D call TRBD1 (6 bases). The germline V and J ends were trimmed by 3 bases and 5 bases, with 6 bases remaining between them. Per the germline V gene, CDR1 is ENHRY and CDR2 is SYGVKD. This CDR3 contains 12 residues.

The CDR3 loop reads CASSLSPYSSNEQFF. CDR3 in DNA: TGTGCCAGCAGCTTAAGCCCCTACAGTTCCAATGAGCAGTTCTTC. The chain employs TRBV7-2 and TRBJ2-1; no clear D gene. CDR1 is SGHTA, CDR2 FQGNSA, per germline. This CDR3 comprises 15 residues. V was pared by 2 bases and J by 6 bases, with 14 bases between. The full variable domain, completed using reference TRBV7-2 and TRBJ2-1, is GAGVSQSPSNKVTEKGKDVELRCDPISGHTALYWYRQSLGQGLEFLIYFQGNSAPDKSGLPSDRFSAERTGGSVSTLTIQRTQQEDSAVYLCASSLSPYSSNEQFFGPGTRLTVL.

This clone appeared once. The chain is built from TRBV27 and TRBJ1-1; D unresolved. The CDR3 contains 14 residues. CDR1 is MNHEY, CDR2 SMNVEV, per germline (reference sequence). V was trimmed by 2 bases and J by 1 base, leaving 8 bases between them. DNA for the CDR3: TGTGCCAGCAGTTTAGGCAGGACGAACACTGAAGCTTTCTTT. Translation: CASSLGRTNTEAFF.

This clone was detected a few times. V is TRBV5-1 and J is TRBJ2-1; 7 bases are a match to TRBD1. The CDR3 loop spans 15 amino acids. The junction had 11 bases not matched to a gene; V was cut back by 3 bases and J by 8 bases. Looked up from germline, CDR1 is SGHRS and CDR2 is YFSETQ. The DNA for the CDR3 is TGCGCCAGCAGCTCAGGGGGACGGCACGTGGATGAGCAGTTCTTC. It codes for CASSSGGRHVDEQFF.

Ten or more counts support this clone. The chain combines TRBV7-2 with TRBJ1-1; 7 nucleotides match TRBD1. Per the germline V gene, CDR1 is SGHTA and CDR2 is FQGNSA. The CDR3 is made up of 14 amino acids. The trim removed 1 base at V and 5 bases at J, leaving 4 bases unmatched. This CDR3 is CASSLDRGGTEAFF. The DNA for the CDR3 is TGTGCCAGCAGCTTAGACAGGGGTGGGACTGAAGCTTTCTTT.

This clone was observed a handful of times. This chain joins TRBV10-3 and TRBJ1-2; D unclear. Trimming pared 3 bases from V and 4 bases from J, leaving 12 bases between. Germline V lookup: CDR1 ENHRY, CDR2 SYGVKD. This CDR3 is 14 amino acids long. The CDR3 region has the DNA TGTGCCATCAGTGATGACACATCGAGCTATGGCTACACCTTC. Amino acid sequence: CAISDDTSSYGYTF.

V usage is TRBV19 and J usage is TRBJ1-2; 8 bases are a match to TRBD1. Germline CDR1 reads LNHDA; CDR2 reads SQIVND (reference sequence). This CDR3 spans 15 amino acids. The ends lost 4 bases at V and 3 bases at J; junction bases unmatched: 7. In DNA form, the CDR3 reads TGTGCCAGTAGTACGCGACAGGGGAAGGACTATGGCTACACCTTC. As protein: CASSTRQGKDYGYTF. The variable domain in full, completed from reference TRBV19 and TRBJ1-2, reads DGGITQSPKYLFRKEGQNVTLSCEQNLNHDAMYWYRQDPGQGLRLIYYSQIVNDFQKGDIAEGYSVSREKKESFPLTVTSAQKNPTAFYLCASSTRQGKDYGYTFGSGTRLTVV.

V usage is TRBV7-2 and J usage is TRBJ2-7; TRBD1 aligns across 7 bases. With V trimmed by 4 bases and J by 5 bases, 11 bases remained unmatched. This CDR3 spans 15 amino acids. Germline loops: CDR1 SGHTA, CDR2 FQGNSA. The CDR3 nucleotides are TGTGCCAGCAGCTCCCCGGGACAGCTGCTTCACGAGCAGTACTTC. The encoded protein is CASSSPGQLLHEQYF.

CDR3 in DNA: TGCGCCAGCAGCCAAGAACAAGGGGCGTGGGTCTACGAGCAGTACTTC. It encodes CASSQEQGAWVYEQYF. The chain uses TRBV4-3 and TRBJ2-7; a possible D gene is TRBD1 (5 bases). Trimming shortened V by 0 bases and J by 3 bases, and 15 bases separated the two germline ends. Looked up from germline, CDR1 is LGHNA and CDR2 is YSLEER. The CDR3 totals 16 residues.

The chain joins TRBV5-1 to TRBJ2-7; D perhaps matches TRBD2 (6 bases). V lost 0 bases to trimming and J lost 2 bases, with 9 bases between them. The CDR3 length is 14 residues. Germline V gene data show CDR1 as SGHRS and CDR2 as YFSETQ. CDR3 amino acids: CASSLAGRAYEQYF. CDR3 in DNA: TGCGCCAGCAGCTTGGCCGGGAGAGCCTACGAGCAGTACTTC.

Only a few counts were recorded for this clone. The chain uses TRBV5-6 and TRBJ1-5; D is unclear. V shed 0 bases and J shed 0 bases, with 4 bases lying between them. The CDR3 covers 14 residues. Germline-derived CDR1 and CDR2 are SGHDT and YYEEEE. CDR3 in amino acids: CASSLGYSNQPQHF. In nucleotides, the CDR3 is TGTGCCAGCAGCTTGGGATATAGCAATCAGCCCCAGCATTTT. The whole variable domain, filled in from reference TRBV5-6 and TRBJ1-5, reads DAGVTQSPTHLIKTRGQQVTLRCSPKSGHDTVSWYQQALGQGPQFIFQYYEEEERQRGNFPDRFSGHQFPNYSSELNVNALLLGDSALYLCASSLGYSNQPQHFGDGTRLSIL.